This T cell receptor beta chain was retrieved from a study of blood T cell repertoires in COVID-19. Study-level background: Some COVID-19 samples were acute and others convalescent; all came from the United States, Italy and Spain.

TCRdb's copy holds only in-frame clones and misses some; the assay was immunoSEQ multiplex PCR. The table records 300,000 to 450,000 clones, approximately 89% of them present only once. The TCR was taken from a man younger than 40 who had recovered from COVID-19. The material sequenced was PBMCs or T cells enriched from blood (not recorded which).

CDR3 sequence reads: CAWRPPGTGRNSPLHF. The CDR3 nucleotides read TGTGCCTGGAGGCCCCCCGGGACAGGCCGCAATTCACCCCTCCACTTT. V and J are TRBV30 and TRBJ1-6; 8 bases are shared with TRBD1. The germline CDR1 and CDR2 sequences are GTSNPN and SVGIG (reference sequence). V shed 3 bases, J shed 7 bases, and the junction held 11 bases outside the gene matches. CDR3 length: 16 amino acids. The full variable domain, its missing parts supplied by reference TRBV30 and TRBJ1-6, is SQTIHQWPATLVQPVGSPLSLECTVEGTSNPNLYWYRQAAGRGLQLLFYSVGIGQISSEVPQNLSASRPQDRQFILSSKKLLLSDSGFYLCAWRPPGTGRNSPLHFGNGTRLTVT.